The sequence of this TCR beta chain was determined in a study of blood T cell repertoires in COVID-19 (TCRdb year 2020). Some background on the complete study: Collaborator samples came from the United States, Italy and Spain and covered acute and convalescent phases of COVID-19. Subjects who had been exposed to COVID-19, were actively infected with it, or had recovered from it provided the deeply sampled blood TCRbeta repertoires that made up the dataset. The repertoires were made available in a free public database intended to serve as a resource for research on the immune response to SARS-CoV-2. The sample metadata nearly always contained a de-identified subject ID, COVID-19 status, age in years and sex. Samples were obtained from the ongoing ImmuneRACE study (first 160 participants) and from roughly 1,300 subjects provided by 6 global collaborators. Where HLA class I and class II types were available, the types were taken from metadata supplied by the sample provider, not from assay-based typing. The material from the prospective study consisted of cDNA or gDNA derived from T cells, B-cell-depleted T cells, or PBMCs.

V is trimmed back by 6 bases and J by 4 bases, and the junction contains 8 bases that no gene match accounts for. The cysteine opens and the phenylalanine closes a CDR3 of 14 amino acids. Only CDR3 DNA remains: 42 bases, in frame from the first base. From the germline V gene, CDR1 is MNHEY and CDR2 is SVGAGI. Overall study outcomes, separate from this receptor: Clinical and demographic metadata were provided uncurated, with the amount varying by source and participant.

In the case of this clone: It has no known antigen specificity. No base quality information exists; no much larger clone differs at one position.

At one collaborating source in Seattle, patients were enrolled during active infection and were followed longitudinally through the course of disease. The collaborating institutions used their own protocols to collect whole blood in K2EDTA tubes. For TCRbeta analysis, collaborators shipped samples in one of three forms: frozen whole blood, isolated PBMCs, or DNA extracted from either of those sample types. TCRbeta CDR3 regions were amplified from genomic DNA by means of the immunoSEQ Assay, a bias-controlled multiplex PCR. The authors' pipeline ran thus. Within the assay, amplification of reference gene primers was used to estimate how many nucleated cells each sample contained. To quantify the absolute abundance of each unique TCRbeta CDR3 rearrangement, sequence reads were collapsed and filtered. Productive Simpson clonality was computed per sample as the square root of Simpson's diversity index over productive rearrangements. TCRdb holds this immuneACCESS table with in-frame rearrangements only. Some clones are missing; in checked studies, unresolved V genes explain under half, and the rest has no known cause. That table is the source of V, J and clone size, and D and trimming were worked out from the DNA. This sample comprises around 460,000 clones, approximately 90% of them detected only once. Jointly, the top ten make up about 0.91% of the sample.

The sample comprised peripheral blood. This receptor was obtained from a young man with COVID-19, enrolled during active disease. Recombination connected TRBV6-5 to TRBJ1-1; 7 middle bases align to TRBD1. Read as DNA, the sequence is TGTGCCAGCAGAGAGACAGGGACTGGCACTGAAGCTTTCTTT. It translates as CASRETGTGTEAFF.